These 30 T cell receptor beta chains came from one sample sequenced in a study of post-analysis software for immune sequencing data. These TCRs are of unknown antigen specificity. cDNA libraries of TCR beta carried unique molecular identifiers. TCRdb processed the PCR reads anew with MiXCR; each CDR3 protein has one entry. The sample has hundreds of thousands of distinct CDR3 sequences, roughly 40% seen once. Findings of the study overall: Patients showed TRBV5-6, TRBV5-1 and TRBV20-1 among about five TRBV segments more frequent than in controls.

The sample consisted of blood. The source is a girl aged 2 to 10 with multiple sclerosis.

This clonotype was counted a few times. The rearrangement joins TRBV7-3 to TRBJ2-3; 7 nucleotides agree with TRBD1. Germline loops: CDR1 SGHTA, CDR2 FQGTGA. V gave up 3 bases and J gave up 0 bases; unmatched junction bases: 3. The CDR3 runs 15 residues. As DNA, the CDR3 is TGTGCCAGCAGCTTCGGGACAGCCAGCACAGATACGCAGTATTTT. It translates to CASSFGTASTDTQYF.

This clonotype appeared a few times. The V call is TRBV27, the J call TRBJ2-7; D may correspond to TRBD1 or TRBD2 (5 bases each). The CDR3 is 13 residues long. The V gene lost 6 bases and the J gene lost 3 bases, with 12 bases spanning the gap. Germline V gene sequence: CDR1 MNHEY, CDR2 SMNVEV (reference sequence). The CDR3 bases are TGTGCCAGCAGCATGGGACGGATCTACGAGCAGTACTTC. Protein: CASSMGRIYEQYF.

This chain joins TRBV7-8 and TRBJ2-1; D gene ambiguous. Looked up from germline, CDR1 is SGHVS and CDR2 is FQNEAQ. The CDR3 is 13 amino acids. Deletions cut 1 base from V and 9 bases from J, with 10 bases between. CDR3 DNA sequence: TGTGCCAGCAGCTTAGGGGCGGCGAGTGAGCAGTTCTTC. It translates to CASSLGAASEQFF.

The chain links TRBV12-3 or TRBV12-4 to TRBJ1-2; D is unresolved. Trimming took off 5 bases at V and 0 bases at J, with 16 bases between the two ends. The CDR3 is made up of 16 amino acids. The chain's CDR3 is CASSPTFGLANYGYTF. In DNA, the CDR3 is TGTGCCAGCAGTCCCACCTTCGGCTTAGCTAACTATGGCTACACCTTC.

This clonotype appeared once. The chain uses TRBV6-2 or TRBV6-3 and TRBJ2-1; 11 positions agree with TRBD2. The V and J ends lost 6 bases and 4 bases, in that order; junction bases with no gene match: 8. Germline assignment: CDR1 MNHEY and CDR2 SVGEGT. The CDR3 is 16 residues long. This chain's CDR3 is CASRTGLAGLYNEQFF. The DNA for the CDR3 is TGTGCCAGCAGGACCGGACTAGCGGGCTTATACAATGAGCAGTTCTTC.

The chain recombines TRBV5-1 with TRBJ2-6; D unclear. V lost 6 bases and J 2 bases, leaving 12 bases between the germline ends. The germline V gene has CDR1 SGHRS and CDR2 YFSETQ. The CDR3 is 15 amino acids. CDR3: CASTLRVPGANVLTF. As DNA, the CDR3 is TGCGCCAGCACTCTTAGGGTACCTGGGGCCAACGTCCTGACTTTC. The entire variable domain, with the rest obtained from reference TRBV5-1 and TRBJ2-6, is as follows: KAGVTQTPRYLIKTRGQQVTLSCSPISGHRSVSWYQQTPGQGLQFLFEYFSETQRNKGNFPGRFSGRQFSNSRSEMNVSTLELGDSALYLCASTLRVPGANVLTFGAGSRLTVL.

This chain joins TRBV3-1 and TRBJ1-6; the match to TRBD1 covers 7 bases. The CDR3 extends over 17 amino acids. V was clipped by 6 bases and J by 0 bases; unmatched bases: 8. CDR1 and CDR2 from the germline V gene are LGHDT and YNNKEL (reference sequence). The CDR3 DNA sequence: TGTGCCAGCAGACCCGGGACAGAAAGCTCCTATAATTCACCCCTCCACTTT. Its protein is CASRPGTESSYNSPLHF.

This clonotype was seen a few times. The chain links TRBV15 to TRBJ2-1; 10 positions agree with TRBD2. CDR1 is LNHNV and CDR2 is YYDKDF in the germline V gene (reference sequence). Trimming removed 0 bases from V and 6 bases from J; junction bases left unmatched: 5. The CDR3 runs 16 residues. CDR3: CATSRELAGMGNEQFF. The CDR3 coding sequence is TGTGCCACCAGCAGAGAACTAGCGGGAATGGGCAATGAGCAGTTCTTC. The variable domain in full, completed from reference TRBV15 and TRBJ2-1, reads DAMVIQNPRYQVTQFGKPVTLSCSQTLNHNVMYWYQQKSSQAPKLLFHYYDKDFNNEADTPDNFQSRRPNTSFCFLDIRSPGLGDTAMYLCATSRELAGMGNEQFFGPGTRLTVL.

This clonotype came up a few times. The rearrangement uses TRBV29-1 and TRBJ2-6; tentatively, D is TRBD1 (7 bases). Germline V CDR1 and CDR2: SQVTM, ANQGSEA. The CDR3 loop spans 17 amino acids. V lost 1 base, J lost 2 bases, and 15 bases lay in between. CDR3 sequence: CSVEAPRGVTGANVLTF. CDR3 in DNA: TGCAGCGTTGAAGCCCCCAGGGGGGTCACTGGGGCCAACGTCCTGACTTTC.

This clonotype was found a few times. The V gene is TRBV20-1, the J gene TRBJ2-2; D is unclear. Germline V CDR1 and CDR2: DFQATT, SNEGSKA (reference sequence). The V gene lost 0 bases and the J gene lost 5 bases, with 13 bases spanning the gap. The CDR3 has 15 amino acids. The DNA for the CDR3 is TGCAGTGCTAGAGATAGGAGACTTAGGACCGGGGAGCTGTTTTTT. The encoded protein is CSARDRRLRTGELFF.

This clonotype was found many times. The rearrangement links TRBV20-1 to TRBJ2-1; 11 positions agree with TRBD2. Germline V gives CDR1 DFQATT, CDR2 SNEGSKA (reference sequence). CDR3 length equals 14 residues. With 5 bases clipped from V and 6 bases from J, the junction kept 6 bases outside the gene matches. The CDR3 sequence is CSAPLAGASNEQFF. CDR3 coding DNA: TGCAGTGCTCCACTAGCGGGAGCGTCCAATGAGCAGTTCTTC.

The chain is built from TRBV4-3 and TRBJ2-4, with 8 bases identical to TRBD2. The J call is uncertain, as TRBJ2-7 better fits the DNA end. CDR1 is LGHNA, CDR2 YSLEER, per germline. The CDR3 is 15 amino acids. The CDR3 is CASSQDLRSGGEQYF. CDR3 bases: TGCGCCAGCAGCCAAGATCTTCGCAGCGGGGGCGAGCAGTACTTC.

The chain employs TRBV29-1 and TRBJ1-2, with TRBD1 as a possible D gene (5 bases). CDR1 and CDR2 (germline): SQVTM, ANQGSEA. This CDR3 spans 14 amino acids. V lost 2 bases and J lost 3, with 13 bases in between. The CDR3 sequence: CSVELWGEDYGYTF. DNA for the CDR3: TGCAGCGTTGAATTATGGGGGGAAGACTATGGCTACACCTTC.

This clonotype turned up a few times. The chain has TRBV6-2 or TRBV6-3 and TRBJ2-5; D gene uncertain. From germline, CDR1 is MNHEY and CDR2 SVGEGT. CDR3 length: 12 amino acids. V was trimmed by 6 bases and J by 5 bases, leaving 10 bases between them. CDR3 loop: CASSQESETQYF. The CDR3 region has the DNA TGTGCCAGCAGCCAAGAATCGGAGACCCAGTACTTC.

In its sample, this clonotype was seen a few times. The rearrangement uses TRBV6-2 or TRBV6-3 and TRBJ2-7, with D maybe TRBD1 (5 bases). Per the germline V gene, CDR1 is MNHEY and CDR2 is SVGEGT. The CDR3 spans 16 residues. Trimming removed 2 bases from V and 2 bases from J, with 16 bases in between. CDR3 protein: CASSYPAGRLPYEQYF. In nucleotides, the CDR3 is TGTGCCAGCAGTTACCCGGCAGGGCGGCTTCCCTACGAGCAGTACTTC.

V usage is TRBV9 and J usage is TRBJ2-7, with D unclear. Trimming stripped 3 bases from V and 9 bases from J, with 16 bases between. The CDR3 has 13 residues. The V gene's germline CDR1 is SGDLS and CDR2 YYNGEE. CDR3 region: CASSATVTRAQYF. CDR3 nucleotides: TGTGCCAGCAGCGCCACAGTAACCCGCGCGCAGTACTTC.

The chain employs TRBV29-1 and TRBJ1-1; D unclear. The CDR3 loop spans 12 amino acids. Trimming removed 0 bases at V and 3 bases at J, with 5 bases between. From germline, CDR1 is SQVTM and CDR2 ANQGSEA. CDR3: CSVEDGDTEAFF. The CDR3 DNA reads as TGCAGCGTTGAAGACGGAGACACTGAAGCTTTCTTT.

V gene TRBV7-6 combines with J gene TRBJ1-1; D is possibly TRBD1 (5 bases). Germline lookup yields CDR1 SGHVS and CDR2 FNYEAQ. There are 14 residues in the CDR3. V was trimmed by 5 bases and J by 0 bases, leaving 10 bases between them. This chain's CDR3 is CASSIGTVNTEAFF. The CDR3, as DNA: TGTGCCAGCAGCATCGGGACGGTGAACACTGAAGCTTTCTTT.

The rearrangement links TRBV28 to TRBJ2-7, with 7 bases matching TRBD1. CDR1 and CDR2 from the germline V gene are MDHEN and SYDVKM. CDR3 length: 16 residues. The V segment lost 8 bases and the J segment 3 bases; nucleotides outside the gene matches: 16. The CDR3: CASEDPRTGAIYEQYF. The DNA for the CDR3 is TGTGCCAGCGAGGATCCCCGAACAGGGGCCATCTACGAGCAGTACTTC.

The V call is TRBV12-5, the J call TRBJ1-1; tentatively, D is TRBD1 (5 bases). The germline V gene encodes CDR1 LGHNT and CDR2 FRNRAP. Trimming shortened V by 7 bases and J by 5 bases, and 23 bases separated the two germline ends. The CDR3 consists of 16 residues. Here the CDR3 DNA reads TGTGCTAGTGCTTCCCGACCGGGACGGAGGACGACTGAAGCTTTCTTT. It specifies CASASRPGRRTTEAFF.

The chain links TRBV6-5 to TRBJ1-1; the D gene is possibly TRBD1 (5 bases). The CDR3 consists of 15 residues. Between the trimmed V and J ends, which lost 0 bases and 2 bases, there was a span of 10 bases. From germline, CDR1 is MNHEY and CDR2 SVGAGI. The CDR3 protein is CASSYSRTRNTEAFF. The CDR3 DNA follows: TGTGCCAGCAGTTACTCTCGGACACGCAACACTGAAGCTTTCTTT.

This chain joins TRBV4-1 and TRBJ1-1, with TRBD1 matching 7 bases. This CDR3 is built from 17 residues. CDR1 is MGHRA and CDR2 is YSYEKL in the germline V gene. V gave up 0 bases and J gave up 0 bases; unmatched junction bases: 7. The CDR3 DNA sequence: TGCGCCAGCAGCCAAGAAAGGGGACAGAGAATGAACACTGAAGCTTTCTTT. Encoded protein: CASSQERGQRMNTEAFF.

The chain joins TRBV6-5 to TRBJ2-3; a possible D gene is TRBD2 (5 bases). Germline CDR1 MNHEY, CDR2 SVGAGI. The V end was cut by 11 bases, the J end by 2 bases, with 20 bases between. This CDR3 contains 15 residues. DNA of the CDR3: TGTGCCGCACGCCAGGCGGAGGAGTACACAGATACGCAGTATTTT. This sequence encodes CAARQAEEYTDTQYF.

The chain links TRBV20-1 to TRBJ1-5; 12 bases match TRBD1. The CDR3 spans 13 residues. Trimming took 3 bases from V and 6 from J; bases not matched to a gene: 0. The germline gives CDR1 DFQATT, CDR2 SNEGSKA (reference sequence). In nucleotides, the CDR3 is TGCAGTGCTAGGGGACAGGGGGCTCAGCCCCAGCATTTT. This encodes CSARGQGAQPQHF.

CDR3 residues: CASSLDPPGTAQETQYF. The CDR3 DNA reads as TGTGCCAGCAGCTTAGACCCCCCCGGGACAGCACAAGAGACCCAGTACTTC. The chain is built from TRBV6-2 or TRBV6-3 and TRBJ2-5, with 7 bases matching TRBD1. CDR1 and CDR2 from the germline V gene are MNHEY and SVGEGT. The CDR3 totals 17 residues. J gave up 2 bases and V 6 bases, and 15 bases lay outside the gene matches.

CDR3 sequence (DNA): TGTGCCACCCAGGGGTTGGCCACTGAAGCTTTCTTT. Amino acids: CATQGLATEAFF. The gene calls are TRBV12-3 or TRBV12-4 and TRBJ1-1; D might be TRBD1 (6 bases). This CDR3 region has 12 residues. V lost 10 bases, J lost 4 bases, and 13 bases lay in between.

This sequence joins TRBV27 and TRBJ2-7; 10 positions match TRBD2. Germline V gives CDR1 MNHEY, CDR2 SMNVEV (reference sequence). The J segment lost 3 bases and the V segment lost 0 bases, leaving 2 bases of the junction unmatched. CDR3 size: 15 residues. CDR3 nucleotides: TGTGCCAGCAGTTTATCGATAGCGGGGGGCTACGAGCAGTACTTC. This codes for CASSLSIAGGYEQYF.

This clonotype was counted only a few times. J is TRBJ2-5 and V is TRBV6-5; 8 bases line up with TRBD1. CDR1 is MNHEY and CDR2 is SVGAGI in the germline V gene. Trimming at V came to 2 bases and at J to 5 bases, leaving 7 bases not matched to a gene. This CDR3 contains 15 residues. Written as DNA, the CDR3 is TGTGCCAGCAGTTACGACAGGGGTCCGGGGGAGACCCAGTACTTC. Its protein product is CASSYDRGPGETQYF.

CDR3 in DNA: TGCAGTGCTAGAGATAGGAAGGACACCTTC. As protein: CSARDRKDTF. The chain couples TRBV20-1 to TRBJ1-2; no firm D call. The germline CDR1 and CDR2 sequences are DFQATT and SNEGSKA (reference sequence). This CDR3 spans 10 amino acids. V gave up 0 bases and J gave up 12 bases, with 8 bases separating them.

This clonotype was found a few times. The J gene is TRBJ1-1, the V gene TRBV7-2; D not resolved. Germline V gene lookup returns CDR1 SGHTA and CDR2 FQGNSA. V was cut by 5 bases and J by 5 bases, with 6 bases left in between. The CDR3 is 11 residues long. CDR3 in amino acids: CASSPGTEAFF. DNA for the CDR3: TGTGCCAGCAGCCCCGGAACTGAAGCTTTCTTT.